This T cell receptor (beta chain) was found in a study of cytomegalovirus exposure and HLA in healthy donors. Study-wide results and limits: Most TCR beta V segments were productive about 87% or about 30% of the time in an earlier analysis. A later analysis showed HLA-associated TCR beta chains outstripping equally common others in clonal expansion.

This CDR3 spans 15 amino acids. V was pared by 2 bases and J by 8 bases, with 4 bases of the junction left unmatched. Germline CDR1 PRHDT, CDR2 FYEKMQ (reference sequence). In the PCR, 60 Vbeta and 13 Jbeta primers were used. The data were produced by immunoSEQ multiplex PCR, yet TCRdb's version contains in-frame clones alone and is incomplete. The table includes some 100,000 clones, roughly 82% detected once. About this clone: Its antigen remains unidentified.

The rearrangement uses TRBV13 and TRBJ2-2; TRBD2 matches 11 bases. This sequence originates from a man aged 40-50 years in good health and CMV-seropositive. The sample consisted of PBMCs. CDR3 coding DNA: TGTGCCAGCAGCTTATCCGGGACTAGCGGTGGGGAGCTGTTTTTT. It translates to CASSLSGTSGGELFF.